The 10 T cell receptor beta chains below were found in one sample sequenced in a study of identical twins. TCRdb called the 5' RACE reads again in MiXCR, with one record for every CDR3 protein. The sample lists 200,000 to 250,000 distinct CDR3 sequences; about 7.5% were seen once. This sample also appeared in a second study, on yellow fever vaccine responses in identical twins.

What was sequenced was memory (CD45RO+) T cells sorted from blood. These receptors were collected from a woman younger than 30 in good health.

The CDR3 reads CASSYRREGAMGYTF. DNA of the CDR3: TGTGCCAGCAGTTACCGACGAGAGGGGGCGATGGGCTACACCTTC. The chain uses TRBV6-5 and TRBJ1-2; 7 nucleotides align to TRBD1. The CDR3 covers 15 residues. Germline CDR1 is MNHEY and CDR2 is SVGAGI. The V segment lost 2 bases and the J segment 8 bases; nucleotides outside the gene matches: 11.

Many counts were recorded for this clonotype. The rearrangement links TRBV5-1 to TRBJ1-1; maybe TRBD1 (6 bases). The CDR3 loop spans 15 amino acids. Trimming took 1 base from V and 0 from J, leaving 10 bases between them. Germline CDR1 and CDR2: SGHRS and YFSETQ. Here the CDR3 DNA reads TGCGCCAGCAGCTTGTTGAAGGGGGTGAACACTGAAGCTTTCTTT. The encoded protein is CASSLLKGVNTEAFF.

Remarks on this clonotype: This sequence may be a read error, since a much larger clone differs from it by one base. V and J are TRBV7-9 and TRBJ1-1; 8 bases align to TRBD1. The CDR3 is 15 amino acids. V shed 3 bases and J 1 base; nucleotides not matched to a gene: 4. CDR1 and CDR2 (germline): SEHNR, FQNEAQ (reference sequence). The CDR3 nucleotides are TGTGCCAGCAGCTTCGCAGGACAGGGGAACACTGAAGCTTTCTTT. It is translated as CASSFAGQGNTEAFF.

This clonotype appeared many times. The rearrangement links TRBV12-3 or TRBV12-4 to TRBJ1-6; 9 bases are a match to TRBD1. J lost 10 bases, V lost 4 bases, and 11 bases had no gene match. CDR3 length: 16 amino acids. The DNA of the CDR3 is TGTGCCAGCAGTTCCAGAAACCCACAGGGGGCCTCACCCCTCCACTTT. Protein: CASSSRNPQGASPLHF.

The genes are TRBV6-5 and TRBJ2-5, with D possibly TRBD1 on 6 matching bases. The germline gives CDR1 MNHEY, CDR2 SVGAGI. The CDR3 runs to 14 residues. Trimming stripped 5 bases from V and 2 bases from J, with 12 bases between. Written as DNA, the CDR3 is TGTGCCAGCAGTAACAGGGTTCGACAAGAGACCCAGTACTTC. Encoded protein: CASSNRVRQETQYF.

This clonotype was seen ten or more times. The rearrangement joins TRBV15 to TRBJ2-3; weak D call: TRBD2 (7 bases). V was cut by 3 bases and J by 4 bases, with 14 bases left in between. The CDR3 runs 15 residues. Germline V gene lookup returns CDR1 LNHNV and CDR2 YYDKDF (reference sequence). CDR3 in amino acids: CATSRGAGDADTQYF. DNA for the CDR3: TGTGCCACCAGCAGGGGGGCGGGGGACGCAGATACGCAGTATTTT.

This clonotype was observed a handful of times. This chain links TRBV11-2 with TRBJ2-7; D may correspond to TRBD1 or TRBD2 (5 bases each). The length of the CDR3 is 16 residues. The germline V and J ends were trimmed by 4 bases and 1 base, with 17 bases remaining between them. Germline CDR1 SGHAT, CDR2 FQNNGV. CDR3 sequence (DNA): TGTGCCAGCAGCTCTCCCTCGGGACGGATGTCCTACGAGCAGTACTTC. It codes for CASSSPSGRMSYEQYF.

The table lists this clonotype with many counts. The V and J genes are TRBV3-1 and TRBJ2-1; D call uncertain. The CDR3 sequence is 14 residues long. V lost 0 bases, J lost 6 bases, and 9 bases lay in between. Germline V gene data show CDR1 as LGHDT and CDR2 as YNNKEL (reference sequence). The CDR3 nucleotides read TGTGCCAGCAGCCAAGATCTAGTCTCCAATGAGCAGTTCTTC. It yields the protein CASSQDLVSNEQFF.

The CDR3 DNA reads TGCAGTGCTAGACCCGGGTTCCAAGAGACCCAGTACTTC. It is translated as CSARPGFQETQYF. The chain has TRBV20-1 and TRBJ2-5, with no clear D. V was trimmed by 2 bases and J by 1 base, leaving 8 bases between them. CDR3 length equals 13 residues. CDR1 is DFQATT and CDR2 is SNEGSKA in the germline V gene (reference sequence).

Regarding this clonotype: An end of the junction differs from the germline gene, which may be a read error. The J gene is TRBJ1-5, the V gene TRBV6-1, with TRBD1 identical over 7 bases. Germline CDR1 and CDR2: MNHNS and SASEGT. The CDR3 covers 14 residues. CDR3 sequence: CASSGQVSNQPQHF. CDR3 nucleotide sequence: TGTGCCAGTAGTGGACAGGTTAGCAATCAGCCCCAGCATTTT.